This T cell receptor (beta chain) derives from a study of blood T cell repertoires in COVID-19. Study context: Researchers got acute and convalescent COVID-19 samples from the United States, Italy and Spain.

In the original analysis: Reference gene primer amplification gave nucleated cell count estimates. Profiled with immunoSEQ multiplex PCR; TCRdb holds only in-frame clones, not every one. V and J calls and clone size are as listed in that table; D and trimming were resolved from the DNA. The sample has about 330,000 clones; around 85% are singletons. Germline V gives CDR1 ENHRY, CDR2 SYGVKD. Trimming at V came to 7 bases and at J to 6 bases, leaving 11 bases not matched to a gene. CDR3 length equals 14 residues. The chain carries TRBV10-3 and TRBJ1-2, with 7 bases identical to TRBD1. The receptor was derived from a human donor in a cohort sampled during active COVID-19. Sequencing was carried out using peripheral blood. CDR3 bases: TGTGCCATCACCCCGGGACAGAAATTTGATGGCTACACCTTC. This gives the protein CAITPGQKFDGYTF.